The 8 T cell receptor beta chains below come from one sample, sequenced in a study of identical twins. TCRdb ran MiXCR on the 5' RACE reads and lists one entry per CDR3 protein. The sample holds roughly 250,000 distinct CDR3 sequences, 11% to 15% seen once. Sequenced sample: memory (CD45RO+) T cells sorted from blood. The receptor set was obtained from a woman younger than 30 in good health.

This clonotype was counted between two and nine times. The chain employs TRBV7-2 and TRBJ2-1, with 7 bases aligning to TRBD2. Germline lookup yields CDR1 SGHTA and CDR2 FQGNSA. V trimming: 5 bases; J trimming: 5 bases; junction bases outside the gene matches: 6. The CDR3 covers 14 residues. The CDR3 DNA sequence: TGTGCCAGCAGCGCACTAGCGAGGGACAATGAGCAGTTCTTC. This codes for CASSALARDNEQFF. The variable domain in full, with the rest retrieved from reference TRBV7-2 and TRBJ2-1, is GAGVSQSPSNKVTEKGKDVELRCDPISGHTALYWYRQSLGQGLEFLIYFQGNSAPDKSGLPSDRFSAERTGGSVSTLTIQRTQQEDSAVYLCASSALARDNEQFFGPGTRLTVL.

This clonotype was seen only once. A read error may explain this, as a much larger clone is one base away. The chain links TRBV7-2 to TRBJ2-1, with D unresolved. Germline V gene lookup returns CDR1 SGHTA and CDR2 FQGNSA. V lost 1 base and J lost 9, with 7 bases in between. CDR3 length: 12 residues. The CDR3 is CASSLVAFEQFF. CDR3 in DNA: TGTGCCAGCAGCTTAGTAGCATTTGAGCAGTTCTTC. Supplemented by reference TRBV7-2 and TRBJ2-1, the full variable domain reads GAGVSQSPSNKVTEKGKDVELRCDPISGHTALYWYRQSLGQGLEFLIYFQGNSAPDKSGLPSDRFSAERTGGSVSTLTIQRTQQEDSAVYLCASSLVAFEQFFGPGTRLTVL.

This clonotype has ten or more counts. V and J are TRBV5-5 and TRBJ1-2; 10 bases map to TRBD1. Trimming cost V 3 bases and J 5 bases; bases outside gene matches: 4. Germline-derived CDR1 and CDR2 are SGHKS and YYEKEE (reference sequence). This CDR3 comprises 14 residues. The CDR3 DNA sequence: TGTGCCAGCAGCTCCGGGACAGGGGAGTATGGCTACACCTTC. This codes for CASSSGTGEYGYTF.

In nucleotides, the CDR3 is TGTGCCAGCAGCTTTCGACTAGGCGGGAGGCCGAGAAACACAGATACGCAGTATTTT. Residues: CASSFRLGGRPRNTDTQYF. The chain has TRBV7-8 and TRBJ2-3; TRBD2 matches at 8 bases. Germline CDR1 SGHVS, CDR2 FQNEAQ. This CDR3 is built from 19 residues. Trimming cost V 3 bases and J 2 bases; bases outside gene matches: 16.

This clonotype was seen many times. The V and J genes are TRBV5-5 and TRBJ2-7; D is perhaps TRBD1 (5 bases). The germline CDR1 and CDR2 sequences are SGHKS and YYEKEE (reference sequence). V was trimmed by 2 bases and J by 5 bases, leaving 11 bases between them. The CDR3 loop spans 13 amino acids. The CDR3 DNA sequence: TGTGCCAGCAGCTTTCCAGGGAACAACGAGCAGTACTTC. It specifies CASSFPGNNEQYF.

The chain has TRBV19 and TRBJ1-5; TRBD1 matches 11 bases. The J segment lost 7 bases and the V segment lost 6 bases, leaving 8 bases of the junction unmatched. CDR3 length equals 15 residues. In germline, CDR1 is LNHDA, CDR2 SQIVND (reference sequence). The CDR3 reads CASRSGQGERQPQHF. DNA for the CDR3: TGTGCCAGTAGATCGGGACAGGGGGAGCGGCAGCCCCAGCATTTT.

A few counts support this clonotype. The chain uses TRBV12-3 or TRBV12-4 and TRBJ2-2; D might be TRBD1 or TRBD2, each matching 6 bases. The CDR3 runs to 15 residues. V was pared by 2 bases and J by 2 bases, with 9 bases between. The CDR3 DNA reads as TGTGCCAGCAGTTTACGGGGGCCCAACACCGGGGAGCTGTTTTTT. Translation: CASSLRGPNTGELFF.

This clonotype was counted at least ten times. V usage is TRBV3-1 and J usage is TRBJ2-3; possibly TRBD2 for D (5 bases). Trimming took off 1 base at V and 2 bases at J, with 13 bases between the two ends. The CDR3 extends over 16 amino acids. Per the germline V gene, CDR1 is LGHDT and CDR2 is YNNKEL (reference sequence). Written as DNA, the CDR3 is TGTGCCAGCAGCCAAGGCGCATCGGGGTACACAGATACGCAGTATTTT. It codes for CASSQGASGYTDTQYF.